A selection of T cell receptor beta chains follows, all from one sample in a study of long-term antiretroviral therapy in people with HIV. TCRdb keeps only in-frame clones here, not all; method: immunoSEQ multiplex PCR. The sample yields 13,000 to 15,000 clones, roughly 88% seen once. Specimen: unsorted PBMCs, collected 6.2 years after starting antiretroviral therapy. These receptor sequences come from a man aged 35-49 years with HIV. CDR3s include the opening cysteine and the closing phenylalanine or tryptophan. The D gene is left open where the match is weak. Rows may omit the clone size; those that give it use once, few, many or a size class.

>once|TRBV11-2|TRBJ1-5|-
TGTGCCAGCAGCTGGGGGGGAGGCAATCAGCCCCAGCATTTT
CASSWGGGNQPQHF
>-|TRBV29-1|TRBJ1-1|TRBD1
TGCAGCGTACAACCAGGGGGACCGAACACTGAAGCTTTCTTT
CSVQPGGPNTEAFF
>-|TRBV25-1|TRBJ2-4|-
TGTGCCAGCAGTGCTGCCGGAGTAGCCAAAAACATTCAGTACTTC
CASSAAGVAKNIQYF
>-|TRBV19|TRBJ2-1|TRBD1
TGTGCCAGTAGTAAAGACAGGGGAACCTACAATGAGCAGTTCTTC
CASSKDRGTYNEQFF
>-|TRBV14|TRBJ2-7|TRBD2
TGTGCCAGCAGCCAAGTCCACGGGGGGATTGGTCACGAGCAGTACTTC
CASSQVHGGIGHEQYF
>-|TRBV5-4|TRBJ2-7|-
TGTGCCAGCAGCTTGGGCCGAGGTGGCCCCTCCTACGAGCAGTACTTC
CASSLGRGGPSYEQYF
>-|TRBV29-1|TRBJ2-1|TRBD1
TGCAGCGTTGACGTCGTTCAGGGGGTACTAAACAATGAGCAGTTCTTC
CSVDVVQGVLNNEQFF
>-|TRBV7-6|TRBJ2-1|-
TGTGCCAGCAGCTTAGGAAGTGCTCGCAATGAGCAGTTCTTC
CASSLGSARNEQFF
>-|TRBV7-2|TRBJ2-3|-
TGTGCCAGCACCCAAATACGTAGCACAGATACGCAGTATTTT
CASTQIRSTDTQYF
>once|TRBV4-3|TRBJ2-1|TRBD2
TGCGCCAGCGGTTATAGCGGGAGATCCTACAATGAGCAGTTCTTC
CASGYSGRSYNEQFF
>-|TRBV11-2|TRBJ2-2|TRBD2
TGTGCCAGCAGCCGACTAGCCGTCGGGGAGCTGTTTTTT
CASSRLAVGELFF
>-|TRBV9|TRBJ2-2|-
TGTGCCAGCAGCGAGAACACCGGGGAGCTGTTTTTT
CASSENTGELFF
>-|TRBV6-5|TRBJ2-7|TRBD2
TGTGCCAGCAGTTACGTGGGGGGGGACTACGAGCAGTACTTC
CASSYVGGDYEQYF
>-|TRBV19|TRBJ1-4|-
TGTGCCAGTAGTACCGCTCCGGGACACGGGAATGAAAAACTGTTTTTT
CASSTAPGHGNEKLFF
>few|TRBV27|TRBJ2-1|-
TGTGCCAGCAGTGGGGGGGCGGGCTACAATGAGCAGTTCTTC
CASSGGAGYNEQFF
>-|TRBV5-1|TRBJ2-1|-
TGCGCCAGCTCTATTTACAATGAGCAGTTCTTC
CASSIYNEQFF
>-|TRBV9|TRBJ2-1|TRBD2
TGTGCCAGCAGCGGCGGGACTAGCGGAAACAATGAGCAGTTCTTC
CASSGGTSGNNEQFF
>-|TRBV10-3|TRBJ2-3|-
TGTGCCATCAGTCGGGACTTTGGAACAGATACGCAGTATTTT
CAISRDFGTDTQYF
>medium-sized|TRBV4-3|TRBJ2-4|TRBD1
TGCGCCAGCAGCCAAGACACGACAGGGGGCGAGGTCATTCAGTACTTC
CASSQDTTGGEVIQYF
>-|TRBV7-9|TRBJ1-2|-
TGTGCCAGCAGCCGGAACAGGGAGACGAACTATGGCTACACCTTC
CASSRNRETNYGYTF
>-|TRBV27|TRBJ2-1|TRBD2
TGTGCCAGCAGTTTATTATTAGCGGGGTACAATGAGCAGTTCTTC
CASSLLLAGYNEQFF
>-|TRBV28|TRBJ2-3|-
TGTGCCAGCAGGACCCCAAGGCAGATCACAGATACGCAGTATTTT
CASRTPRQITDTQYF
>-|TRBV7-2|TRBJ2-3|-
TGTGCCAGCAGCTTAGGAGGTGGGCGGGGACCCACAGATACGCAGTATTTT
CASSLGGGRGPTDTQYF
>large|TRBV6-4|TRBJ2-3|-
TGTGCCAGCAGTGAGTTTAGCGGAGTGGCAGATACGCAGTATTTT
CASSEFSGVADTQYF
>-|TRBV28|TRBJ1-5|TRBD1
TGTGCCAGCAGTCCCGGACAGGGCCTAAATCAGCCCCAGCATTTT
CASSPGQGLNQPQHF
>-|TRBV15|TRBJ1-3|-
TGTGCCACCAGCAGAGATTTGGCAGGGTCTGGAAACACCATATATTTT
CATSRDLAGSGNTIYF
>-|TRBV7-6|TRBJ1-1|-
TGTGCCAGCAGCTTACCACCAGGGATGAACACTGAAGCTTTCTTT
CASSLPPGMNTEAFF
>-|TRBV7-9|TRBJ2-7|TRBD1
TGTGCCAGCAGCTCTAGGACAGGGAACCACGAGCAGTACTTC
CASSSRTGNHEQYF
>-|TRBV19|TRBJ2-5|-
TGTGCCAGTAGTCACCGCCAAGAGACCCAGTACTTC
CASSHRQETQYF
>-|TRBV7-3|TRBJ1-2|-
TGTGCCAGCAGCTTCCGGGGGCGCTCGGATGGCTACACCTTC
CASSFRGRSDGYTF
>-|TRBV5-4|TRBJ2-2|TRBD2
TGTGCCAGCAGCTCACTAGCGGGACTCAACACCGGGGAGCTGTTTTTT
CASSSLAGLNTGELFF